This T cell receptor (beta chain) stems from a study of control samples from healthy donors and cancer patients. V was trimmed by 4 bases and J by 10 bases, leaving 10 bases between them. The CDR3 runs 11 residues. Looked up from germline, CDR1 is SNHLY and CDR2 is FYNNEI. Sequencing used immunoSEQ multiplex PCR; TCRdb keeps in-frame clones, though not all of them. This table holds almost 90,000 clones, under 90% found once. V gene TRBV2 combines with J gene TRBJ2-5; a weak D match, TRBD1 (6 bases). Sequenced input: blood. This receptor was taken from a woman aged 35 to 49 in good health. The CDR3 loop reads CASSVDRSQYF. The CDR3 DNA is TGTGCCAGCAGTGTTGACAGGAGCCAGTACTTC.